What follows describes a single TCR beta chain. TCRdb's table, derived via immunoSEQ multiplex PCR, lists solely in-frame clones and lacks some. The sample holds about 250,000 clones; over 75% are singletons and the top ten take more than 10%. The sample is drawn from a study of cytomegalovirus exposure and HLA in healthy donors. Germline V gene sequence: CDR1 GTSNPN, CDR2 SVGIG (reference sequence). Trimming stripped 3 bases from V and 8 bases from J, with 14 bases between. This CDR3 is built from 13 residues. V gene TRBV30 combines with J gene TRBJ2-1; tentative D call: TRBD2 (6 bases). This receptor was obtained from a young man in good health and CMV-seropositive. The sequenced sample was PBMCs. DNA of the CDR3: TGTGCCTGGAGCTCCGGGGGACTCGATGAGCAGTTCTTC. Its protein is CAWSSGGLDEQFF.